Sequencing of this TCR beta chain was carried out in a study of T-cell memory formation after mild COVID-19. The V segment lost 5 bases and the J segment 8 bases; nucleotides outside the gene matches: 15. The CDR3 totals 16 residues. In TCRdb, the 5' RACE reads were re-called with MiXCR into one record per CDR3 protein. The sample lists 240,000 or so distinct CDR3 sequences, 7.5% to 10% occurring once. This clonotype was detected only a few times. The rearrangement joins TRBV12-3 or TRBV12-4 to TRBJ2-1; 7 bases map to TRBD2. The clonotype originates from a man between 18 and 29 years old who had mild COVID-19 (a few samples of this study predate the infection). Cell type and time point are not known. The sequenced material came from PBMCs or a T cell subset sorted from them (not recorded which). CDR3 region: CASSPYPSGVFDEQFF. The CDR3 coding sequence is TGTGCCAGCAGTCCCTATCCCAGCGGGGTATTCGATGAGCAGTTCTTC.